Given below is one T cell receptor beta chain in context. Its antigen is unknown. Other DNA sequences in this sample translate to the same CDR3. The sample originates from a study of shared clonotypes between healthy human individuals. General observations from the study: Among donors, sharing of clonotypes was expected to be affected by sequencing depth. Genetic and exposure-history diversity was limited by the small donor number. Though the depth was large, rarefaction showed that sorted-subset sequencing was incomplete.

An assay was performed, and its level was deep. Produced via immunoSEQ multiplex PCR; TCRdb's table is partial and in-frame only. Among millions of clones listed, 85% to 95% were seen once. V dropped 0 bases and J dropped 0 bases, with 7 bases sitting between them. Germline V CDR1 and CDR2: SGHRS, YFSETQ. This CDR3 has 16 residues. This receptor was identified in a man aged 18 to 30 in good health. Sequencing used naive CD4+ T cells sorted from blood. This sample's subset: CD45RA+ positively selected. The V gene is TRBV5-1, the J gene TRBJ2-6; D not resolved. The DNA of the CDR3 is TGCGCCAGCAGCTTGGGCTTAAGCTCTGGGGCCAACGTCCTGACTTTC. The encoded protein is CASSLGLSSGANVLTF.